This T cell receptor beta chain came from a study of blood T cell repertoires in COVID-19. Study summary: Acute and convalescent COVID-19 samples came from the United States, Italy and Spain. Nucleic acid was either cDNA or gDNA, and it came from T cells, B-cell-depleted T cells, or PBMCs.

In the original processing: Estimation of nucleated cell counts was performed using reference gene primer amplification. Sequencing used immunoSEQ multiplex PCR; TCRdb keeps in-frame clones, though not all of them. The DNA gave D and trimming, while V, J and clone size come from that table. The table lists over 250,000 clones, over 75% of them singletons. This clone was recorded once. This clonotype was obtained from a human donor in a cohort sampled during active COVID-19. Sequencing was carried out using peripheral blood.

In DNA form, the CDR3 reads TGTGCCAGCAGCTTTTACGCAGGGAAAAGCTCTGGGGCCAACGTCCTGACTTTC. Encoded protein: CASSFYAGKSSGANVLTF. The chain links TRBV7-2 to TRBJ2-6; D possibly corresponds to TRBD1 (5 bases). V shed 3 bases and J shed 0 bases, with 15 bases lying between them. CDR1 is SGHTA, CDR2 FQGNSA, per germline. The CDR3 totals 18 residues.